These 26 T cell receptor beta chains share one sample of origin, sequenced in a study of CD8+CD57+ T cells in acquired aplastic anemia. Template material for TCR beta VDJ and CDR3 profiling consisted of genomic DNA. MiXCR, applied by TCRdb to the reads, yields one record per CDR3 protein. The sample records 350,000 to 450,000 distinct CDR3 sequences, 55% to 70% being singletons. The specimen sequenced was sorted CD4+, CD8+, or CD8+CD57+ T cells (not recorded which) from PBMCs. These receptors originate from a human donor in good health, serving as a control.

There are many counts of this clonotype. The chain carries TRBV7-2 and TRBJ1-5, with D perhaps TRBD1 (5 bases). Germline loops: CDR1 SGHTA, CDR2 FQGNSA. V lost 1 base to trimming and J lost 0 bases, with 10 bases between them. CDR3 size: 16 residues. CDR3 loop: CASSLVSGTSNQPQHF. CDR3 bases: TGTGCCAGCAGCTTAGTGTCTGGGACTAGCAATCAGCCCCAGCATTTT.

With regard to this clonotype: This CDR3 is missing its conserved last phenylalanine or tryptophan, likely due to a read error. The DNA is omitted, as the CDR3 cannot be located on it reliably, and the CDR3 follows TCRdb's listing. The gene calls are TRBV10-1 and TRBJ1-6. CDR1 and CDR2 from the germline V gene are WNHNN and SYGVQD (reference sequence). The CDR3 extends over 14 residues, inclusive of both ends. CDR3 sequence reads: CASSAANNYEPLFV.

This clonotype was observed at least ten times. The chain couples TRBV10-3 to TRBJ2-5; D gene unclear. The CDR3 totals 12 residues. V was trimmed by 6 bases and J by 2 bases, leaving 7 bases between them. CDR1 ENHRY and CDR2 SYGVKD come from the germline V gene. CDR3 amino acids: CAIRNPQETQYF. CDR3 DNA: TGTGCCATCAGGAATCCACAAGAGACCCAGTACTTC.

There are many counts of this clonotype. The chain carries TRBV9 and TRBJ1-4; weak D call: TRBD1 (5 bases). There are 17 residues in the CDR3. Trimming pared 2 bases from V and 3 bases from J, leaving 17 bases between. Germline CDR1 is SGDLS and CDR2 is YYNGEE. The DNA of the CDR3 is TGTGCCAGCAGCGTGGGGTCTGGGGGAAATGCTAATGAAAAACTGTTTTTT. Protein product: CASSVGSGGNANEKLFF.

This clonotype was counted at least ten times. J is TRBJ1-2 and V is TRBV5-6; unclear D gene. V was cut by 1 base and J by 8 bases, with 12 bases left in between. The germline V gene encodes CDR1 SGHDT and CDR2 YYEEEE. This CDR3 spans 13 amino acids. CDR3 DNA: TGTGCCAGCAGCTTGCTCCAACTATCGGGCTACACCTTC. Translation: CASSLLQLSGYTF.

The V gene is TRBV29-1, the J gene TRBJ2-1; D remains unclear. V lost 4 bases to trimming and J lost 7 bases, with 14 bases between them. The germline gives CDR1 SQVTM, CDR2 ANQGSEA. The CDR3 totals 13 residues. In DNA, the CDR3 is TGCAGCGTTGGCCACACGTTTGGGAATGAGCAGTTCTTC. It yields the protein CSVGHTFGNEQFF.

This clonotype was seen repeatedly, ten times or more. The chain carries TRBV12-3 or TRBV12-4 and TRBJ1-3; D remains unclear. CDR3 size: 11 residues. Trimming pared 7 bases from V and 4 bases from J, leaving 5 bases between. This CDR3 reads CASTRGNTIYF. The CDR3 DNA reads as TGTGCCAGCACCCGGGGAAACACCATATATTTT.

The chain joins TRBV19 to TRBJ1-1; 8 nucleotides match TRBD1. J was trimmed by 8 bases and V by 7 bases; bases with no gene match: 9. Germline V gives CDR1 LNHDA, CDR2 SQIVND (reference sequence). The length of the CDR3 is 13 residues. The DNA of the CDR3 is TGTGCCAGTACTAGGGCGGGACAGGACGAAGCTTTCTTT. This translates into CASTRAGQDEAFF.

J is TRBJ2-7 and V is TRBV9; 7 positions match TRBD1. Germline V gives CDR1 SGDLS, CDR2 YYNGEE. This CDR3 region has 15 residues. V lost 3 bases and J lost 9; bases outside the gene matches: 15. The CDR3 coding sequence is TGTGCCAGCAGCGCAACAGGGGCAACCGGGGAGCTGCAGTACTTC. It yields the protein CASSATGATGELQYF.

The rearrangement uses TRBV2 and TRBJ1-4; possible D gene TRBD1, 5 bases. This CDR3 is 15 amino acids long. CDR1 and CDR2 (germline): SNHLY, FYNNEI. The V gene lost 7 bases and the J gene lost 12 bases, with 24 bases spanning the gap. The CDR3 spells CASTSTTGLGEQLFF. The CDR3 bases are TGTGCCAGCACCTCGACCACAGGACTTGGGGAACAACTGTTTTTT.

This sequence joins TRBV7-8 and TRBJ1-2, with TRBD1 as a possible D gene (5 bases). CDR3 size: 16 residues. Germline CDR1 and CDR2: SGHVS and FQNEAQ. Trimming took off 6 bases at V and 6 bases at J, with 23 bases between the two ends. CDR3 sequence reads: CASSASRGPQGDGYTF. CDR3 nucleotides: TGTGCCAGCAGTGCCTCCCGAGGACCGCAAGGGGATGGCTACACCTTC.

In nucleotides, the CDR3 is TGTGCCAGCAGCGTAGGAGTGAACACTAAAGCGTTCTATTTT. Its protein is CASSVGVNTKAFYF. The chain combines TRBV9 with TRBJ2-3; D uncertain. CDR3 length equals 14 residues. V was pared by 0 bases and J by 15 bases, with 20 bases between. Germline V gives CDR1 SGDLS, CDR2 YYNGEE.

Note on this clonotype: The junction and the germline gene differ at one end; a read error may be behind it. The chain couples TRBV7-3 to TRBJ1-6; weak D call: TRBD1 (5 bases). CDR1 and CDR2 from the germline V gene are SGHTA and FQGTGA. This CDR3 comprises 15 residues. The CDR3 loop is CASSFLGGGNSPRHF. DNA for the CDR3: TGTGCCAGCAGCTTTCTCGGCGGGGGGAATTCACCCCGCCACTTT.

With respect to this clonotype: One end of the junction is discordant with germline, which a read error may explain. V and J are TRBV9 and TRBJ2-1, with D possibly TRBD2 on 5 matching bases. The germline CDR1 and CDR2 sequences are SGDLS and YYNGEE. This CDR3 is built from 17 residues. The CDR3 reads CASSQGGLASSYNEQFF. The CDR3 DNA sequence: TGCGCCAGCAGCCAAGGAGGTCTGGCCAGCTCCTACAATGAGCAGTTCTTC.

This clonotype was seen a few times. The V call is TRBV5-1, the J call TRBJ2-7; 8 positions agree with TRBD1. This CDR3 is 15 amino acids long. V lost 0 bases, J lost 3 bases, and 5 bases stayed unmatched. Germline V gene data show CDR1 as SGHRS and CDR2 as YFSETQ. The chain's CDR3 is CASSLVSGGSYEQYF. CDR3 DNA sequence: TGCGCCAGCAGCTTGGTTTCAGGGGGCAGCTACGAGCAGTACTTC.

Note on this clonotype: Sequence at one end of the junction differs from germline and may be a read error. The chain employs TRBV10-3 and TRBJ1-2, with D possibly TRBD1 on 5 matching bases. This CDR3 is built from 15 residues. CDR1 and CDR2 from the germline V gene are ENHRY and SYGVKD. This CDR3 reads CASSYNPGTNYGYTF. The CDR3 bases are TGTGCCAGCAGTTATAACCCAGGGACTAACTATGGCTACACCTTC.

The chain joins TRBV15 to TRBJ1-1, with 7 nucleotides matching TRBD1. The CDR3 is 15 amino acids. From germline, CDR1 is LNHNV and CDR2 YYDKDF (reference sequence). V trimming: 5 bases; J trimming: 7 bases; junction bases outside the gene matches: 13. The CDR3 bases are TGTGCCACCAGCCCCCGATCCCCCCAGGGGGGTGAAGCTTTCTTT. It yields the protein CATSPRSPQGGEAFF.

A remark on this clonotype: One end of the junction fails to match germline, which may point to a read error. The chain couples TRBV19 to TRBJ2-5; perhaps TRBD1 as D (6 bases). The CDR3 extends over 16 amino acids. Germline loops: CDR1 LNHDA, CDR2 SQIVND (reference sequence). The CDR3 reads CASSTRFGEGEETEQF. In nucleotides, the CDR3 is TGTGCCAGTAGTACCAGGTTTGGAGAGGGGGAAGAGACCGAGCAGTTC.

A single count supports this clonotype. The germline gene is not matched at one end of the junction; a read error may be the cause. This chain links TRBV7-3 with TRBJ2-6; tentatively, D is TRBD1 or TRBD2 (6 bases each). CDR1 and CDR2 from the germline V gene are SGHTA and FQGTGA. The CDR3 is 15 residues long. This CDR3 is CASSARGDGANVLTF. The CDR3, as DNA: TGTGCCAGCAGCGCTAGGGGGGACGGGGCCAACGTACTGACTTTC.

This clonotype was detected many times. The rearrangement joins TRBV6-1 to TRBJ1-5; D remains unclear. CDR3 size: 14 residues. The ends were cut back, 4 bases at V and 7 bases at J, with 14 bases in the middle. Per germline, CDR1 MNHNS and CDR2 SASEGT. The CDR3 region has the DNA TGTGCCAGCAGTGTAGAGGTTAAATGGCAGCCCCAGCATTTT. Its translation is CASSVEVKWQPQHF.

The chain employs TRBV7-9 and TRBJ1-2, with 9 bases lining up with TRBD1. Trimming cost V 4 bases and J 6 bases; bases outside gene matches: 9. This CDR3 is 15 amino acids long. CDR1 and CDR2 (germline): SEHNR, FQNEAQ (reference sequence). This CDR3 reads CASSSVGQGTDGYTF. The CDR3 DNA sequence: TGTGCCAGCAGCTCGGTCGGACAGGGGACCGATGGCTACACCTTC. Full variable domain (missing parts from reference TRBV7-9 and TRBJ1-2): DTGVSQNPRHKITKRGQNVTFRCDPISEHNRLYWYRQTLGQGPEFLTYFQNEAQLEKSRLLSDRFSAERPKGSFSTLEIQRTEQGDSAMYLCASSSVGQGTDGYTFGSGTRLTVV.

The chain combines TRBV11-2 with TRBJ2-3, with TRBD2 matching over 9 bases. J gave up 2 bases and V 6 bases, and 6 bases lay outside the gene matches. The CDR3 has 15 amino acids. Germline assignment: CDR1 SGHAT and CDR2 FQNNGV. The CDR3 loop is CASRSLAGYTDTQYF. The CDR3, as DNA: TGTGCCAGCAGATCCCTAGCGGGGTACACAGATACGCAGTATTTT.

The genes are TRBV20-1 and TRBJ1-2; D possibly corresponds to TRBD1 (5 bases). This CDR3 has 15 residues. The V gene's germline CDR1 is DFQATT and CDR2 SNEGSKA (reference sequence). Trimming removed 0 bases at V and 3 bases at J, with 14 bases between. CDR3 protein: CSARDPQGGDYGYTF. The CDR3 DNA sequence: TGCAGTGCTAGAGATCCGCAGGGAGGTGACTATGGCTACACCTTC.

CDR3 residues: CASSDRPGQLHGDEQYF. In DNA, the CDR3 is TGTGCCAGCAGTGATAGGCCCGGACAGCTTCATGGGGACGAGCAGTACTTC. The chain recombines TRBV12-3 or TRBV12-4 with TRBJ2-7, with D possibly TRBD1 on 6 matching bases. V lost 5 bases and J 5 bases, leaving 25 bases between the germline ends. The CDR3 runs to 17 residues.

This clonotype has at least ten counts. This rearrangement joins TRBV7-2 to TRBJ2-5, with D possibly being TRBD2 (7 bases). V lost 5 bases, J lost 1 base, and 8 bases lay in between. Germline V gene lookup returns CDR1 SGHTA and CDR2 FQGNSA. CDR3 length: 13 amino acids. Here the CDR3 reads CASSRGAQETQYF. The CDR3 bases are TGTGCCAGCAGCCGGGGGGCCCAAGAGACCCAGTACTTC.

This clonotype has a single count. This rearrangement joins TRBV20-1 to TRBJ2-7, with 9 nucleotides matching TRBD1. The length of the CDR3 is 15 residues. The trim removed 0 bases at V and 4 bases at J, leaving 7 bases unmatched. Germline lookup yields CDR1 DFQATT and CDR2 SNEGSKA (reference sequence). This CDR3 reads CSARDDGTGYYEQYF. Written as DNA, the CDR3 is TGCAGTGCTAGAGATGACGGGACAGGGTATTACGAGCAGTACTTC.